This T cell receptor (beta chain) was sequenced in a study of graft-versus-host responses after intestinal transplantation. Turning to the study itself: After anti-thymocyte globulin induction, recipients took tacrolimus and steroids for approximately three years.

Here immunoSEQ multiplex PCR was the method, and the copy in TCRdb shows in-frame clones only, minus some. The sample lists tens of thousands of clones; more than 70% were seen once. The CDR3 runs to 15 residues. Trimming removed 5 bases at V and 4 bases at J, with 15 bases between. Per the germline V gene, CDR1 is MNHEY and CDR2 is SMNVEV (reference sequence). With respect to this clone: Antigen unknown.

This clonotype originated in a human donor who was the organ donor for an intestinal transplant. This rearrangement joins TRBV27 to TRBJ2-1; a weak D match, TRBD1 (6 bases). The input for sequencing was unstimulated CD4+ T cells sorted from spleen or lymph node cells, taken before transplant. CDR3 loop: CASSTSGQSYNEQFF. The CDR3 DNA reads as TGTGCCAGCAGTACTTCAGGACAGAGTTACAATGAGCAGTTCTTC.